One sample yielded the 23 T cell receptor beta chains listed below, sequenced in a study of CD8+ T cells in alopecia areata. Extraction of RNA preceded its reverse transcription into cDNA, which served as the sequencing template. The method was immunoSEQ multiplex PCR; TCRdb's version includes in-frame clones alone and lacks a portion of them. The sample lists 150,000 to 200,000 clones; about three fifths were seen once. This sample's treatment: oral pan-JAK inhibitor, 5-10 mg twice daily. The specimen was CD4+ T cells sorted from blood, collected at week 49, from a patient treated with tofacitinib. Receptors were obtained from a human donor with alopecia areata.

The V gene is TRBV6-5, the J gene TRBJ1-6; 7 bases map to TRBD1. The V and J ends lost 6 bases and 10 bases, in that order; junction bases with no gene match: 3. CDR1 and CDR2 (germline): MNHEY, SVGAGI. The CDR3 sequence is 12 residues long. The CDR3 is CASRTGVSPLHF. For the CDR3, the DNA is TGTGCCAGCAGAACAGGGGTGTCACCCCTCCACTTT.

The chain uses TRBV27 and TRBJ1-6; D gene ambiguous. Germline CDR1 MNHEY, CDR2 SMNVEV (reference sequence). The CDR3 is 14 residues long. Trimming took 4 bases from V and 10 from J, leaving 14 bases between them. The CDR3 DNA is TGTGCCAGCAGTTCTACATCCGCGGGATCACCCCTCCACTTT. Its translation is CASSSTSAGSPLHF.

This clone was detected ten times or more. The J gene is TRBJ1-1, the V gene TRBV7-8, with 8 bases identical to TRBD1. This CDR3 contains 15 residues. J was trimmed by 1 base and V by 5 bases; bases with no gene match: 6. CDR1 and CDR2 from the germline V gene are SGHVS and FQNEAQ. The CDR3 nucleotides read TGTGCCAGCAGCCTAGACGGACAGGGGAACACTGAAGCTTTCTTT. Its translation is CASSLDGQGNTEAFF.

V usage is TRBV29-1 and J usage is TRBJ1-2; possible D gene TRBD1, 6 bases. V was shortened by 4 bases and J by 3 bases, with 15 bases between the two germline ends. There are 14 residues in the CDR3. Germline lookup yields CDR1 SQVTM and CDR2 ANQGSEA. The CDR3 DNA sequence: TGCAGCGTTGCGGGGGGGGCGGATGACTATGGCTACACCTTC. Translation gives CSVAGGADDYGYTF.

V and J are TRBV30 and TRBJ2-2; no firm D call. The V and J ends lost 2 bases and 5 bases respectively, with 6 bases between them. Germline loops: CDR1 GTSNPN, CDR2 SVGIG (reference sequence). The CDR3 has 12 amino acids. The CDR3 DNA sequence: TGTGCCTGGAGTTGGTATACCGGGGAGCTGTTTTTT. Residues: CAWSWYTGELFF.

This clone was seen a handful of times. The chain employs TRBV19 and TRBJ1-1; 10 bases agree with TRBD1. V lost 5 bases to trimming and J lost 5 bases; unmatched junction nucleotides: 5. Looked up from germline, CDR1 is LNHDA and CDR2 is SQIVND (reference sequence). The CDR3 spans 14 residues. CDR3 nucleotides: TGTGCCAGTAGTCTACCGGGACAGGGGACTGAAGCTTTCTTT. Its protein is CASSLPGQGTEAFF.

This clone was detected only a few times. The V call is TRBV10-3, the J call TRBJ2-2; possibly TRBD2 for D (5 bases). Trimming pared 6 bases from V and 4 bases from J, leaving 12 bases between. The CDR3 consists of 14 residues. CDR1 is ENHRY, CDR2 SYGVKD, per germline. CDR3 DNA: TGTGCCATCAGGGGTCTAGGAGGCACCGGGGAGCTGTTTTTT. Translating it yields CAIRGLGGTGELFF.

The chain carries TRBV4-1 and TRBJ1-6; TRBD1 might be the D (5 bases). This CDR3 comprises 15 residues. The germline CDR1 and CDR2 sequences are MGHRA and YSYEKL. Trimming removed 0 bases from V and 7 bases from J, with 10 bases in between. The CDR3 nucleotides are TGCGCCAGCAGCCAAGATCAGGGCACAAATTCACCCCTCCACTTT. It encodes CASSQDQGTNSPLHF.

The CDR3 is CASSGDSQETQYF. The CDR3 coding sequence is TGCGCCAGCAGTGGAGACAGCCAAGAGACCCAGTACTTC. V and J are TRBV5-1 and TRBJ2-5, with TRBD1 as a possible D gene (5 bases). CDR1 and CDR2 (germline): SGHRS, YFSETQ. This CDR3 region has 13 residues. V was cut by 5 bases and J by 1 base, with 9 bases left in between. Variable domain in full (rest from reference TRBV5-1 and TRBJ2-5): KAGVTQTPRYLIKTRGQQVTLSCSPISGHRSVSWYQQTPGQGLQFLFEYFSETQRNKGNFPGRFSGRQFSNSRSEMNVSTLELGDSALYLCASSGDSQETQYFGPGTRLLVL.

The chain combines TRBV13 with TRBJ2-1; TRBD1 might be the D (5 bases). This CDR3 is built from 16 residues. The V gene lost 2 bases and the J gene lost 5 bases, with 16 bases spanning the gap. The germline V gene has CDR1 PRHDT and CDR2 FYEKMQ (reference sequence). The CDR3 loop reads CASSLRGARQHNEQFF. CDR3 sequence (DNA): TGTGCCAGCAGCTTAAGGGGTGCGAGACAGCACAATGAGCAGTTCTTC. Using reference TRBV13 and TRBJ2-1 for the parts outside the CDR3, the full variable domain is AAGVIQSPRHLIKEKRETATLKCYPIPRHDTVYWYQQGPGQDPQFLISFYEKMQSDKGSIPDRFSAQQFSDYHSELNMSSLELGDSALYFCASSLRGARQHNEQFFGPGTRLTVL.

This clone was observed a handful of times. The gene calls are TRBV7-8 and TRBJ2-5; D gene uncertain. CDR3 length: 15 residues. V shed 4 bases and J shed 5 bases, with 17 bases lying between them. Germline CDR1 SGHVS, CDR2 FQNEAQ. CDR3 DNA sequence: TGTGCCAGCAGCTCCCCTCTACAGAGAGCGGAGACCCAGTACTTC. The encoded protein is CASSSPLQRAETQYF.

The chain couples TRBV7-2 to TRBJ2-3, with 12 bases lining up with TRBD2. J gave up 3 bases and V 5 bases, and 6 bases lay outside the gene matches. The germline CDR1 and CDR2 sequences are SGHTA and FQGNSA. The CDR3 sequence is 16 residues long. CDR3 loop: CASSLGLAGNTDTQYF. The DNA of the CDR3 is TGTGCCAGCAGCCTCGGACTAGCGGGGAATACAGATACGCAGTATTTT.

This chain joins TRBV29-1 and TRBJ2-7, with D maybe TRBD1 (5 bases). Germline V lookup: CDR1 SQVTM, CDR2 ANQGSEA. Trimming cost V 7 bases and J 0 bases, with 10 bases left between them. This CDR3 region has 12 residues. CDR3 DNA: TGCAGCGCTCAGGGAACCTCCTACGAGCAGTACTTC. As protein: CSAQGTSYEQYF.

This clone occurred once. The chain employs TRBV6-1 and TRBJ2-5; 9 bases fit TRBD2. Germline CDR1 and CDR2: MNHNS and SASEGT. There are 15 residues in the CDR3. Trimming at V came to 7 bases and at J to 6 bases, leaving 12 bases not matched to a gene. CDR3 protein: CASNQPHSGGKTQYF. CDR3 in DNA: TGTGCCAGCAACCAACCCCATAGCGGGGGCAAGACCCAGTACTTC.

The chain links TRBV4-3 to TRBJ2-5; D perhaps matches TRBD2 (6 bases). Germline-derived CDR1 and CDR2 are LGHNA and YSLEER. The V end lost 0 bases, the J end lost 4 bases, and 9 bases lay between the germline ends. This CDR3 spans 14 amino acids. As DNA, the CDR3 is TGCGCCAGCAGCCAAGATAGGAGGGGAGAGACCCAGTACTTC. This sequence encodes CASSQDRRGETQYF.

V and J are TRBV4-3 and TRBJ2-1; 11 nucleotides align to TRBD2. V shed 4 bases, J shed 5 bases, and the junction held 7 bases outside the gene matches. There are 16 residues in the CDR3. Germline lookup yields CDR1 LGHNA and CDR2 YSLEER. The CDR3 sequence: CASSLSSGGTNNEQFF. The CDR3 DNA reads as TGCGCCAGCAGCCTCTCTAGCGGGGGGACGAACAATGAGCAGTTCTTC.

The chain is built from TRBV20-1 and TRBJ1-1; no reliable D call. Germline lookup yields CDR1 DFQATT and CDR2 SNEGSKA (reference sequence). Trimming left V 0 bases short and J 8 bases short, with 7 bases between. The CDR3 spans 11 residues. CDR3 region: CSARDGLEAFF. The CDR3 coding sequence is TGCAGTGCTAGAGATGGCTTAGAAGCTTTCTTT.

Here the CDR3 DNA reads TGCAGCGTCGCGACAGGGGGTTCTCAGCCCCAGCATTTT. Protein: CSVATGGSQPQHF. This chain uses TRBV29-1 with TRBJ1-5; 9 bases align to TRBD1. With V trimmed by 6 bases and J by 6 bases, 6 bases remained unmatched. CDR1 is SQVTM and CDR2 is ANQGSEA in the germline V gene. The CDR3 has 13 residues.

This chain links TRBV5-1 with TRBJ2-6, with D possibly being TRBD1 (6 bases). Germline V gene data show CDR1 as SGHRS and CDR2 as YFSETQ. This CDR3 contains 17 residues. The V and J ends lost 3 bases and 0 bases respectively, with 13 bases between them. CDR3 bases: TGCGCCAGCAGCTACGAAGGGGGAAGCTCTGGGGCCAACGTCCTGACTTTC. It yields the protein CASSYEGGSSGANVLTF.

The chain uses TRBV9 and TRBJ1-6; tentatively, D is TRBD1 (6 bases). Trimming removed 0 bases from V and 5 bases from J, with 9 bases in between. Per germline, CDR1 SGDLS and CDR2 YYNGEE. The CDR3 totals 15 residues. The CDR3 DNA is TGTGCCAGCAGCGTAGAGGGGGGGAATAATTCACCCCTCCACTTT. It encodes CASSVEGGNNSPLHF.

The chain carries TRBV25-1 and TRBJ2-1; D gene uncertain. CDR1 is MGHDK and CDR2 is SYGVNS in the germline V gene. The CDR3 covers 15 residues. V lost 0 bases, J lost 5 bases, and 11 bases lay in between. The CDR3 DNA is TGTGCCAGCAGTGAATATTCTGGCAGCAACAATGAGCAGTTCTTC. This encodes CASSEYSGSNNEQFF. The full variable domain, in which reference TRBV25-1 and TRBJ2-1 provide the parts outside the CDR3, is EADIYQTPRYLVIGTGKKITLECSQTMGHDKMYWYQQDPGMELHLIHYSYGVNSTEKGDLSSESTVSRIRTEHFPLTLESARPSHTSQYLCASSEYSGSNNEQFFGPGTRLTVL.

The chain uses TRBV29-1 and TRBJ2-3; D may match TRBD1 or TRBD2 (7 bases each). The CDR3 is 13 amino acids. Germline loops: CDR1 SQVTM, CDR2 ANQGSEA. V was trimmed by 5 bases and J by 4 bases, leaving 13 bases between them. CDR3 DNA sequence: TGCAGCGTTTCAGGGGGGGTTCCAGATACGCAGTATTTT. Amino acids: CSVSGGVPDTQYF.

The chain carries TRBV19 and TRBJ1-2, with D tentatively TRBD1 (5 bases). Germline V lookup: CDR1 LNHDA, CDR2 SQIVND (reference sequence). There are 19 residues in the CDR3. Between the trimmed V and J ends, which lost 8 bases and 7 bases, there was a span of 35 bases. CDR3 in DNA: TGTGCCAGTTCTAGCCGGGGAGACTACAGACTTCGACAGTTCTCTGGCTACACCTTC. This gives the protein CASSSRGDYRLRQFSGYTF.